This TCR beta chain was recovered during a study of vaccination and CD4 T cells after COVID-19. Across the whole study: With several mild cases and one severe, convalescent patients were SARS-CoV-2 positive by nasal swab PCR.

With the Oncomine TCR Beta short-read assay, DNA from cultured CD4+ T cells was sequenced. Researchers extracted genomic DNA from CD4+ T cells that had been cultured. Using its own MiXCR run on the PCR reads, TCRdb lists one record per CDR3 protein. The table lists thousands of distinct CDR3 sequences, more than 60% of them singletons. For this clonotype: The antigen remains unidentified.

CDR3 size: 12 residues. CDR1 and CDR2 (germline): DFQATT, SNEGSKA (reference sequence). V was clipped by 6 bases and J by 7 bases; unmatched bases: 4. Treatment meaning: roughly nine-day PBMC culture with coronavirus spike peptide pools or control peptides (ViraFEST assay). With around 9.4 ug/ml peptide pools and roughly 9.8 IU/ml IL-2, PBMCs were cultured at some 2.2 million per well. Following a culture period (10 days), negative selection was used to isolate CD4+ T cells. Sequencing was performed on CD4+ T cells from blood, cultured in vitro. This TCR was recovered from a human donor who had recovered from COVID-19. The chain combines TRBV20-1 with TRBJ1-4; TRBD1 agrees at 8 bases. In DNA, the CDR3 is TGCAGTGCCTGGACAGGGACTGAAAAACTGTTTTTT. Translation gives CSAWTGTEKLFF.